This T cell receptor beta chain is drawn from a study of T cells in Graves' hyperthyroidism and ophthalmopathy. Study outcomes and limitations: Ophthalmopathy cases were set apart from stable hyperthyroidism by a 13 V-J model. With a median lead of around 5.9 months before onset, the model predicted ophthalmopathy.

Trimming at V came to 6 bases and at J to 1 base, leaving 5 bases not matched to a gene. The CDR3 totals 14 residues. The V gene's germline CDR1 is ENHRY and CDR2 SYGVKD. TCR beta CDR3 regions were amplified from RNA. A set of HTBI primers served as the primers for a first-round RT-PCR of the TCR CDR3. TCRdb analysed the multiplex PCR reads with MiXCR anew, one entry per CDR3 protein. The sample gives around 420,000 distinct CDR3 sequences, approximately 14% of which show up once; just under 8% is in the top ten. This clonotype was detected ten times or more. Its antigen remains unknown. The definition of stable Graves' hyperthyroidism was no ophthalmopathy progression within 18 months.

This sequence joins TRBV10-3 and TRBJ1-1, with 7 bases aligning to TRBD1. Sequencing was performed on blood. This receptor was obtained from a woman under 30 with Graves' hyperthyroidism. CDR3: CAIRDRPGNTEAFF. The CDR3 nucleotides read TGTGCCATCAGGGACAGGCCCGGGAACACTGAAGCTTTCTTT.